The sequence of this T cell receptor beta chain was determined in a study of blood T cell repertoires in COVID-19. Per the study methods: For nucleated cells, counts were estimated from reference gene primer amplification. Sequencing used immunoSEQ multiplex PCR; TCRdb keeps in-frame clones, though not all of them. The V and J calls and clone size are taken from that table; D and trimming were inferred from the DNA. The sample comprises approximately 310,000 clones, 89% of which are singletons, and roughly 5% rests with the top ten. V gave up 0 bases and J gave up 2 bases; unmatched junction bases: 5. The CDR3 consists of 16 residues. Germline lookup yields CDR1 SGHKS and CDR2 YYEKEE (reference sequence).

The chain has TRBV5-5 and TRBJ2-7; TRBD2 matches at 10 bases. The sample consisted of PBMCs or T cells enriched from blood (not recorded which). This sequence originates from a man in his 60s who had recovered from COVID-19. CDR3: CASSLAGLAGAYEQYF. In nucleotides, the CDR3 is TGTGCCAGCAGCTTGGCTGGTCTAGCGGGGGCCTACGAGCAGTACTTC.